Reported below is one T cell receptor beta chain. Antigen: not known. This CDR3 comprises 18 residues. V was shortened by 1 base and J by 0 bases, with 16 bases between the two germline ends. Germline V gene sequence: CDR1 LNHDA, CDR2 SQIVND (reference sequence). It was from resections taken during corrective heart surgery that the thymus tissue came. Infants served as donors; they were healthy and Finnish and were having corrective surgery for congenital heart defects. The data originate from a study of human thymus T cells. The study, taken as a whole, reports: Reports from related research described highly overlapping thymic repertoires among unrelated individuals. Both thymic and peripheral blood repertoires showed apparently biased V and J usage.

Method: immunoSEQ multiplex PCR; TCRdb's copy keeps in-frame clones and lacks some. The table shows 100,000 to 150,000 clones, with around 94% occurring only once. This clonotype was obtained from a boy under two years old with a congenital heart defect but otherwise immunologically healthy. The chain couples TRBV19 to TRBJ2-1; D is perhaps TRBD1 (7 bases). Source material: thymus tissue. The CDR3 spells CASSIVHRGLSSYNEQFF. CDR3 DNA: TGTGCCAGTAGTATAGTCCACAGGGGACTGAGCTCCTACAATGAGCAGTTCTTC.